This T cell receptor (beta chain) is drawn from a study of blood T cell repertoires in COVID-19. Whole-study context: The analysed material was cDNA or gDNA that came from T cells, B-cell-depleted T cells, or PBMCs.

Under the authors' procedure: Estimation of nucleated cell counts was performed using reference gene primer amplification. Data came from immunoSEQ multiplex PCR; TCRdb stores just in-frame clones and leaves some out. V, J and clone size reflect that table, while D and trimming were determined from the DNA. Altogether about 80,000 clones are present, roughly 87% being singletons, with the ten largest covering approximately 7.3%. The J segment lost 6 bases and the V segment lost 1 base, leaving 2 bases of the junction unmatched. The CDR3 consists of 15 residues. CDR1 and CDR2 from the germline V gene are MNHEY and SVGEGT.

Sequencing was carried out using peripheral blood. This sequence joins TRBV6-2 or TRBV6-3 and TRBJ1-6, with TRBD1 matching 8 bases. This receptor was obtained from a man in his 70s with acute or convalescent COVID-19. CDR3 DNA: TGTGCCAGCAGTTACTATACAGGGGGTAATTCACCCCTCCACTTT. This translates into CASSYYTGGNSPLHF.